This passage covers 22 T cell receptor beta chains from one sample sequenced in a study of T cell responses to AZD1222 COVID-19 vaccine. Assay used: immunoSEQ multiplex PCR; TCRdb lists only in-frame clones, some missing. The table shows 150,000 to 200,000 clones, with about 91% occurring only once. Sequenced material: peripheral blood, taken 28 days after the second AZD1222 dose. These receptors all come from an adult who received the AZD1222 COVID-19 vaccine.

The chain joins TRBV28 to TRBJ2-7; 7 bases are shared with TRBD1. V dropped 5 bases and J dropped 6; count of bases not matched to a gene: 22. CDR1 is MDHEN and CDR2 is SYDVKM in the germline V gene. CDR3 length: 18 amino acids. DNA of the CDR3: TGTGCCAGCAGTAACGACGTAGGGGGCGGCAAAGGGAGTGTCGAGCAGTACTTC. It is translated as CASSNDVGGGKGSVEQYF.

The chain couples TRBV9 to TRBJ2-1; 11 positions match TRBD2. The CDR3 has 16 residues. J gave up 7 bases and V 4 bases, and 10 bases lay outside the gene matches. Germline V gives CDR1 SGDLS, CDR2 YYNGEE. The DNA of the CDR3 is TGTGCCAGCAGCCCCAGAGCTAGCGGGGGGAGAAATGAGCAGTTCTTC. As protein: CASSPRASGGRNEQFF.

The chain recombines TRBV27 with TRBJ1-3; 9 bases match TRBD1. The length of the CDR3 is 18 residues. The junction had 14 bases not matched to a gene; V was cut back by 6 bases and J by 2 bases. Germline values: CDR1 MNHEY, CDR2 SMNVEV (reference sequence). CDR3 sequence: CASSKKPGQGSAGNTIYF. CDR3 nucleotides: TGTGCCAGCAGCAAAAAACCGGGACAGGGTAGCGCTGGAAACACCATATATTTT.

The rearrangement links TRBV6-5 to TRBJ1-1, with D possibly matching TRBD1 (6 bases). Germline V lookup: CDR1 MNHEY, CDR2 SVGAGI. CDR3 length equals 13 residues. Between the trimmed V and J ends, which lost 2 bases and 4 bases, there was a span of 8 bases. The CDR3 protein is CASSYRGATEAFF. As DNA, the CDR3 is TGTGCCAGCAGTTACAGGGGGGCCACTGAAGCTTTCTTT.

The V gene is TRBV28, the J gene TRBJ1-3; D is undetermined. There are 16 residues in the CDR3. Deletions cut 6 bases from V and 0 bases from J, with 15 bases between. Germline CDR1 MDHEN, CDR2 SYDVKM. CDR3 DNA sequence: TGTGCCAGCAGCCACCGAGAACTTCACTCTGGAAACACCATATATTTT. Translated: CASSHRELHSGNTIYF.

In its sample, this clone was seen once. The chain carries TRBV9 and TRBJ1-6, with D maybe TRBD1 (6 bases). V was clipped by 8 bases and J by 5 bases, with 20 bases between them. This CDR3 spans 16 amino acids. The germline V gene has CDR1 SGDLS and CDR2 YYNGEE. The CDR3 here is CARMMGETGDNSPLHF. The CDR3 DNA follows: TGTGCCAGGATGATGGGGGAGACAGGTGATAATTCACCCCTCCACTTT.

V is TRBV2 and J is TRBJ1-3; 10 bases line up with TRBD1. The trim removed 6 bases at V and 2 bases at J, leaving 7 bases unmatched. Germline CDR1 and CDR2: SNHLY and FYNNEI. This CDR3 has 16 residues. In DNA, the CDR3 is TGTGCCAGCAGGGGGGGACAGGGGATCGCTGGAAACACCATATATTTT. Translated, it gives CASRGGQGIAGNTIYF. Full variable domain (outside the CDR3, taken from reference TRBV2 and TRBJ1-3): EPEVTQTPSHQVTQMGQEVILRCVPISNHLYFYWYRQILGQKVEFLVSFYNNEISEKSEIFDDQFSVERPDGSNFTLKIRSTKLEDSAMYFCASRGGQGIAGNTIYFGEGSWLTVV.

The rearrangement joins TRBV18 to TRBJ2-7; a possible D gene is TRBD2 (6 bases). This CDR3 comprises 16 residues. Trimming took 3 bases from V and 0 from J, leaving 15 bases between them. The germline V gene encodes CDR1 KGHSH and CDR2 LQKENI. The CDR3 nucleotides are TGTGCCAGCTCACCTCTCCCCCCGGAGGGCTCCTACGAGCAGTACTTC. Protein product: CASSPLPPEGSYEQYF.

CDR3 DNA: TGTGCCAGCAGTTTAGTAGCGACCGGGGAGCTGTTTTTT. Its protein is CASSLVATGELFF. The chain employs TRBV27 and TRBJ2-2; D is possibly TRBD2 (5 bases). Germline values: CDR1 MNHEY, CDR2 SMNVEV (reference sequence). The germline V and J ends were trimmed by 2 bases and 5 bases, with 6 bases remaining between them. The CDR3 sequence is 13 residues long.

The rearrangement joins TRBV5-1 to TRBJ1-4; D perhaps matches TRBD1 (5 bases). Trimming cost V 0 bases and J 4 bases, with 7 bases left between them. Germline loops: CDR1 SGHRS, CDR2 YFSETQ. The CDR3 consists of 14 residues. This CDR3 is CASSLGQGNEKLFF. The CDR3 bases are TGCGCCAGCAGCTTGGGGCAGGGTAATGAAAAACTGTTTTTT.

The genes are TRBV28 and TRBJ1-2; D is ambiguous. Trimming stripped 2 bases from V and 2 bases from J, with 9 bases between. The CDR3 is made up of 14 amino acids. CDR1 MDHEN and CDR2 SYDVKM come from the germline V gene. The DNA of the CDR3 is TGTGCCAGCAGTTTACCGCAGTCGAACTATGGCTACACCTTC. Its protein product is CASSLPQSNYGYTF.

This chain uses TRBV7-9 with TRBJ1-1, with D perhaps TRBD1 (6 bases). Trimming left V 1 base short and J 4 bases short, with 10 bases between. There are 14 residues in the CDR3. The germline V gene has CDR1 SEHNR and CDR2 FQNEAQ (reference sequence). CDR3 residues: CASSLGGAGTEAFF. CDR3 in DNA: TGTGCCAGCAGCTTAGGGGGGGCGGGCACTGAAGCTTTCTTT.

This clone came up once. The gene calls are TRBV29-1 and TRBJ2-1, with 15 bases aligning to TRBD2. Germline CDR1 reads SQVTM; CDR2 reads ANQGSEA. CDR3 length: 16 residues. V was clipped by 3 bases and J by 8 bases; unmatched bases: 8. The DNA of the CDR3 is TGCAGCGTTGAGGAGGGACTAGCGGGAGGAGGGGATGAGCAGTTCTTC. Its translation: CSVEEGLAGGGDEQFF.

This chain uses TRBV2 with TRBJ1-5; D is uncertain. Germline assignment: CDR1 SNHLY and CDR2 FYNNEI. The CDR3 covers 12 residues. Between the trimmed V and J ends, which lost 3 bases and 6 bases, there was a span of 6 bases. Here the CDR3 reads CASSDDRQPQHF. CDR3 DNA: TGTGCCAGCAGTGATGACCGTCAGCCCCAGCATTTT.

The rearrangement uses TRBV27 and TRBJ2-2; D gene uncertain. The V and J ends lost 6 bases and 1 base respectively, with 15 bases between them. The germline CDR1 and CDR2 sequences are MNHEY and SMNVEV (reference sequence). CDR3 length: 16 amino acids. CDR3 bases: TGTGCCAGCAGGAGCGTCGGGCAGGTGAACACCGGGGAGCTGTTTTTT. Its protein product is CASRSVGQVNTGELFF.

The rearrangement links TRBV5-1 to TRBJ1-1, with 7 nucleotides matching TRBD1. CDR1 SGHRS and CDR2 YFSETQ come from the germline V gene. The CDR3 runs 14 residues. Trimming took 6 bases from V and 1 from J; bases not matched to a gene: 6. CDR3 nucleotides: TGCGCCAGCACCGCCAGGGGGGGGAACACTGAAGCTTTCTTT. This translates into CASTARGGNTEAFF.

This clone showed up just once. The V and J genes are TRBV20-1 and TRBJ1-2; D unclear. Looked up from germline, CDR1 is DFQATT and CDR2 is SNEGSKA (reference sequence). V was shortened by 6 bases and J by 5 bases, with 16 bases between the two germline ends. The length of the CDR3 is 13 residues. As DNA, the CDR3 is TGCAGTGCCAGTGCCGCCGGGAAGTATGGCTACACCTTC. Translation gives CSASAAGKYGYTF.

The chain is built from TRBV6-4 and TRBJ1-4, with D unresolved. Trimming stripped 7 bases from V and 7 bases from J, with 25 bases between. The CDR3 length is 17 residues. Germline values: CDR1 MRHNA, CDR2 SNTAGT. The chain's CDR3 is CASTPEGVVGICEKLFF. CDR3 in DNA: TGTGCCAGCACCCCCGAGGGCGTCGTGGGTATTTGTGAAAAACTGTTTTTT.

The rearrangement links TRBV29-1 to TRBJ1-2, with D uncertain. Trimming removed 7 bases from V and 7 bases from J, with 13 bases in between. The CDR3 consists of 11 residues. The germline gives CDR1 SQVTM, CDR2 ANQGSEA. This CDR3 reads CSAVRTGGYTF. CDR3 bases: TGCAGCGCCGTCCGGACTGGTGGCTACACCTTC.

CDR3 in DNA: TGTGCCAGCAGTGAAAGGGGACAGGGCACCGGGGAGCTGTTTTTT. Its protein product is CASSERGQGTGELFF. This rearrangement joins TRBV6-1 to TRBJ2-2; 9 bases line up with TRBD1. V lost 2 bases, J lost 4 bases, and 2 bases stayed unmatched. Germline CDR1 and CDR2: MNHNS and SASEGT. This CDR3 has 15 amino acids.

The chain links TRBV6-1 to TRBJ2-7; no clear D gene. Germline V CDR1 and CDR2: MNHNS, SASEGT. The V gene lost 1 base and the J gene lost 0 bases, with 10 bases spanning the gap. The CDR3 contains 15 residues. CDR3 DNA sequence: TGTGCCAGCAGTGAAGAGGCATCAAGCTCCTACGAGCAGTACTTC. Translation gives CASSEEASSSYEQYF.

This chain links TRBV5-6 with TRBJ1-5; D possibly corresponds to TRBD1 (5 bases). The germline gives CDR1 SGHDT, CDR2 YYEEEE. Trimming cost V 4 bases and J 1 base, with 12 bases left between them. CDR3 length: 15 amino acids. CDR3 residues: CASSPQGSSNQPQHF. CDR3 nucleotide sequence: TGTGCCAGCAGCCCGCAGGGAAGCAGCAATCAGCCCCAGCATTTT.